One sample yielded the 21 T cell receptor beta chains listed below, sequenced in a study of T cell repertoires in cytomegalovirus infection. TCRdb re-analysed the reads in MiXCR, keeping a single row per CDR3 protein. The sample lists some 590,000 distinct CDR3 sequences; about 40% were seen once. These receptors are not linked to any known antigen. Sequenced material: cultured PBMCs, taken from culture after CMV antigen stimulation. The receptors shown here come from a human donor in good health (CMV status not recorded). Some clones in this sample may be carry-over from other donors' samples.

The V and J genes are TRBV6-1 and TRBJ1-3; 7 bases agree with TRBD1. CDR1 is MNHNS and CDR2 is SASEGT in the germline V gene. The CDR3 sequence is 18 residues long. J lost 1 base, V lost 5 bases, and 14 bases had no gene match. DNA for the CDR3: TGTGCCAGCAGTCCTTCGGGACAGCCGCTATCATCTGGAAACACCATATATTTT. Translating it yields CASSPSGQPLSSGNTIYF.

This clonotype showed up just a few times. The chain links TRBV19 to TRBJ2-3; D possibly corresponds to TRBD1 (5 bases). The CDR3 length is 13 residues. Germline V CDR1 and CDR2: LNHDA, SQIVND (reference sequence). V dropped 5 bases and J dropped 3 bases, with 9 bases sitting between them. The CDR3 nucleotides are TGTGCCAGTAGTCCGAAGGGGACAGATACGCAGTATTTT. Its translation is CASSPKGTDTQYF.

This clonotype was observed a few times. The chain employs TRBV6-2 or TRBV6-3 and TRBJ1-5; unclear D gene. V dropped 7 bases and J dropped 6 bases, with 16 bases sitting between them. Germline CDR1 MNHEY, CDR2 SVGEGT. The CDR3 sequence is 14 residues long. CDR3 sequence reads: CASTYRGSGQPQHF. The DNA for the CDR3 is TGTGCCAGCACCTACAGAGGCAGCGGTCAGCCCCAGCATTTT.

This chain's CDR3 is CASSWGGGTGAESSYNEQFF. CDR3 DNA sequence: TGTGCCAGCAGCTGGGGTGGCGGGACGGGGGCCGAGAGCTCCTACAATGAGCAGTTCTTC. The J gene is TRBJ2-1, the V gene TRBV7-8; D is possibly TRBD1 or TRBD2 (6 bases each). Germline assignment: CDR1 SGHVS and CDR2 FQNEAQ. V gave up 4 bases and J gave up 0 bases, with 25 bases separating them. CDR3 size: 20 residues.

This clonotype was found once. CDR3 nucleotide sequence: TGTGCCAGCAGCCAATTGGACAGGAGCGAGCAGTACTTC. As protein: CASSQLDRSEQYF. The chain is built from TRBV14 and TRBJ2-7, with 7 bases fitting TRBD1. The CDR3 covers 13 residues. Trimming cost V 2 bases and J 6 bases; bases outside gene matches: 4. From germline, CDR1 is SGHDN and CDR2 FVKESK.

The chain recombines TRBV12-3 or TRBV12-4 with TRBJ2-7, with D uncertain. V shed 6 bases and J shed 2 bases, with 14 bases lying between them. There are 14 residues in the CDR3. The CDR3 spells CASSSPFRPYEQYF. As DNA, the CDR3 is TGTGCCAGCAGCTCCCCATTCCGTCCCTACGAGCAGTACTTC.

DNA for the CDR3: TGTGCCAGCAGTTACCGTGTCCAGTACACCGGGGAGCTGTTTTTT. It codes for CASSYRVQYTGELFF. The V gene is TRBV6-2 or TRBV6-3, the J gene TRBJ2-2, with D unresolved. Germline V gene sequence: CDR1 MNHEY, CDR2 SVGEGT. The CDR3 is 15 residues long. V lost 2 bases to trimming and J lost 3 bases, with 10 bases between them.

This chain uses TRBV7-6 with TRBJ1-3; D ambiguous. Trimming shortened V by 1 base and J by 0 bases, and 10 bases separated the two germline ends. This CDR3 contains 16 residues. Germline CDR1 reads SGHVS; CDR2 reads FNYEAQ. CDR3 amino acids: CASSLGSTYSGNTIYF. CDR3 DNA: TGTGCCAGCAGCTTAGGATCGACATACTCTGGAAACACCATATATTTT.

This clonotype was picked up a small number of times. V is TRBV7-2 and J is TRBJ2-7; the match to TRBD2 covers 10 bases. CDR3 size: 16 residues. The junction had 4 bases not matched to a gene; V was cut back by 1 base and J by 1 base. Germline loops: CDR1 SGHTA, CDR2 FQGNSA. CDR3 DNA: TGTGCCAGCAGCTTAGTGGCACTAGCGGGATCCTACGAGCAGTACTTC. This gives the protein CASSLVALAGSYEQYF.

In this sample, this clonotype turned up a few times. This chain joins TRBV7-9 and TRBJ2-1; TRBD2 agrees at 9 bases. Germline V gene sequence: CDR1 SEHNR, CDR2 FQNEAQ (reference sequence). The V gene end was trimmed by 6 bases and the J gene end by 9 bases; junction bases not matched to a gene: 12. The CDR3 consists of 15 residues. CDR3 sequence reads: CASRSGAREGLEQFF. CDR3 bases: TGTGCCAGCAGGTCTGGTGCGCGGGAGGGGCTTGAGCAGTTCTTC.

The chain is built from TRBV7-9 and TRBJ2-3; D gene uncertain. The ends were cut back, 4 bases at V and 7 bases at J, with 9 bases in the middle. The CDR3 totals 12 residues. Germline V CDR1 and CDR2: SEHNR, FQNEAQ (reference sequence). CDR3 sequence (DNA): TGTGCCAGCAGCTACGCAGCATATACGCAGTATTTT. It translates to CASSYAAYTQYF. Combining the CDR3 with reference TRBV7-9 and TRBJ2-3 gives the whole variable domain DTGVSQNPRHKITKRGQNVTFRCDPISEHNRLYWYRQTLGQGPEFLTYFQNEAQLEKSRLLSDRFSAERPKGSFSTLEIQRTEQGDSAMYLCASSYAAYTQYFGPGTRLTVL.

In its sample, this clonotype was seen a few times. This chain links TRBV18 with TRBJ1-4; the D is unclear. There are 15 residues in the CDR3. Per germline, CDR1 KGHSH and CDR2 LQKENI. Between the trimmed V and J ends, which lost 6 bases and 4 bases, there was a span of 15 bases. CDR3 DNA: TGTGCCAGCTCCCCCTCGGGCGAAAATAATGAAAAACTGTTTTTT. This sequence encodes CASSPSGENNEKLFF.

The gene calls are TRBV11-2 and TRBJ2-1; D ambiguous. V was clipped by 5 bases and J by 8 bases, with 10 bases between them. In germline, CDR1 is SGHAT, CDR2 FQNNGV. There are 12 residues in the CDR3. The CDR3 protein is CASSRKRDEQFF. The DNA of the CDR3 is TGTGCCAGCAGCCGCAAAAGGGATGAGCAGTTCTTC.

This clonotype has a handful of counts. The rearrangement uses TRBV7-9 and TRBJ2-5, with unresolved D. Per germline, CDR1 SEHNR and CDR2 FQNEAQ (reference sequence). This CDR3 has 17 residues. V was trimmed by 3 bases and J by 0 bases, leaving 17 bases between them. The CDR3 DNA follows: TGTGCCAGCAGCTTCGCAGGACGTGGTCTAGACCAAGAGACCCAGTACTTC. This translates into CASSFAGRGLDQETQYF.

J is TRBJ2-5 and V is TRBV27; TRBD2 aligns across 12 bases. This CDR3 has 18 residues. Germline lookup yields CDR1 MNHEY and CDR2 SMNVEV (reference sequence). V was pared by 1 base and J by 5 bases, with 11 bases of the junction left unmatched. CDR3 DNA sequence: TGTGCCAGCAGTTTATTCCGTACTAGCGGGGGGTACCGGGAGACCCAGTACTTC. Its translation is CASSLFRTSGGYRETQYF.

This clonotype was detected a few times. The chain joins TRBV7-2 to TRBJ2-7; no definite D call. This CDR3 spans 12 amino acids. Trimming shortened V by 5 bases and J by 6 bases, and 11 bases separated the two germline ends. Looked up from germline, CDR1 is SGHTA and CDR2 is FQGNSA. CDR3 nucleotides: TGTGCCAGCAGCCCCCCCAGCTTCGAGCAGTACTTC. Translated: CASSPPSFEQYF.

V and J are TRBV5-4 and TRBJ2-3; maybe TRBD2 (5 bases). CDR1 is SGHNT and CDR2 is YYREEE in the germline V gene (reference sequence). The ends were cut back, 3 bases at V and 6 bases at J, with 20 bases in the middle. The CDR3 covers 16 residues. The CDR3 protein is CASSSDLSLASDTQYF. The CDR3 DNA reads as TGTGCCAGCAGCTCCGACCTTTCCTTAGCGTCCGATACGCAGTATTTT.

This clonotype turned up a few times. The chain joins TRBV18 to TRBJ2-3, with TRBD2 as a possible D gene (5 bases). The germline CDR1 and CDR2 sequences are KGHSH and LQKENI. The CDR3 extends over 15 amino acids. V lost 6 bases to trimming and J lost 0 bases, with 13 bases between them. The CDR3 bases are TGTGCCAGCTCGGGTTCGACGGGGAGCACAGATACGCAGTATTTT. Its translation is CASSGSTGSTDTQYF.

The chain carries TRBV23-1 and TRBJ2-7, with unresolved D. TRBV23-1 is an open reading frame, and its role is uncertain. The V and J ends lost 4 bases and 3 bases respectively, with 10 bases between them. The CDR3 has 13 residues. CDR3 residues: CASSRPAYYEQYF. In DNA form, the CDR3 reads TGCGCCAGCAGTCGGCCGGCTTACTACGAGCAGTACTTC.

This clonotype has more than one count but fewer than ten. The genes are TRBV7-9 and TRBJ2-7; TRBD1 might be the D (6 bases). V lost 3 bases, J lost 2 bases, and 14 bases lay in between. The CDR3 sequence is 15 residues long. Germline V gene lookup returns CDR1 SEHNR and CDR2 FQNEAQ (reference sequence). CDR3 region: CASSFAGWTAYEQYF. CDR3 nucleotide sequence: TGTGCCAGCAGCTTCGCTGGATGGACAGCCTACGAGCAGTACTTC. The full variable domain, completed using reference TRBV7-9 and TRBJ2-7, is DTGVSQNPRHKITKRGQNVTFRCDPISEHNRLYWYRQTLGQGPEFLTYFQNEAQLEKSRLLSDRFSAERPKGSFSTLEIQRTEQGDSAMYLCASSFAGWTAYEQYFGPGTRLTVT.

This clonotype appeared a few times. The V gene is TRBV27, the J gene TRBJ2-2, with TRBD2 matching 11 bases. CDR1 and CDR2 (germline): MNHEY, SMNVEV (reference sequence). J gave up 0 bases and V 5 bases, and 11 bases lay outside the gene matches. The CDR3 extends over 19 amino acids. The CDR3 region has the DNA TGTGCCAGCAGTCATGACGTACTAGCGGGGGACGCGAACACCGGGGAGCTGTTTTTT. It is translated as CASSHDVLAGDANTGELFF.